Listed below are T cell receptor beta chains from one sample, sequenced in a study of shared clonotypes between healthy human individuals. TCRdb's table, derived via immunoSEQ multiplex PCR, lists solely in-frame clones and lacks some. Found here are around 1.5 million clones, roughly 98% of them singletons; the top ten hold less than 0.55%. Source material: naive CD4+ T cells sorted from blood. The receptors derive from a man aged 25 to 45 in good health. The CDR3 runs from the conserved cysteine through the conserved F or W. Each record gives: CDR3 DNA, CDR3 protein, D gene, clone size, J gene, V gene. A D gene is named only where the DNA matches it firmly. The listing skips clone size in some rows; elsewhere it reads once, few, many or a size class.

TGTGCCAGTAGTTCGGCGGGAGACTCATACGAGCAGTACTTC	CASSSAGDSYEQYF	TRBD2	NA	TRBJ2-7	TRBV19
TGTGCCAGCAGCTTGGGGGCAGTACAATTTGAGCAGTTCTTC	CASSLGAVQFEQFF	NA	once	TRBJ2-1	TRBV5-4
TGCGCCAGCAGCCACGGGACAGGCCTCTACGAGCAGTACTTC	CASSHGTGLYEQYF	TRBD1	NA	TRBJ2-7	TRBV5-1
TGTGCCAGGTCTTTACCGGGACTAGCGGGAATTGGTGAGCAGTTCTTC	CARSLPGLAGIGEQFF	TRBD2	NA	TRBJ2-1	TRBV30
TGTGCCAGTGCCGGGACTAGACTTACCAATGAGCAGTTCTTC	CASAGTRLTNEQFF	TRBD2	NA	TRBJ2-1	TRBV19
TGCGCCAGCAGCTTGGGGGACGGACTCTCCTACGAGCAGTACTTC	CASSLGDGLSYEQYF	NA	NA	TRBJ2-7	TRBV5-1
TGTGCCAGCTCACCACCGGGACAGGGCCAGAACACTGAAGCTTTCTTT	CASSPPGQGQNTEAFF	TRBD1	NA	TRBJ1-1	TRBV18
TGCGCCAGCAGCTTGGCAGTGCAGGGGGGCATAGAGCAGTACTTC	CASSLAVQGGIEQYF	NA	NA	TRBJ2-7	TRBV5-1
TGTGCCAGCAGCTTCGGGCTCTCGGGCGGGGAGCAGTTCTTC	CASSFGLSGGEQFF	NA	NA	TRBJ2-1	TRBV7-9
TGCACCAGCAGATTAAGACAGGGCAATCAGCCCCAGCATTTT	CTSRLRQGNQPQHF	NA	NA	TRBJ1-5	TRBV1
TGTGCCAGTAGGTCGGGACACCGGTTGATAGATCAGCCCCAGCATTTT	CASRSGHRLIDQPQHF	NA	NA	TRBJ1-5	TRBV19
TGTGCCAGCAGCTCCGGACAGGGAGGGATGAACACTGAAGCTTTCTTT	CASSSGQGGMNTEAFF	TRBD1	NA	TRBJ1-1	TRBV7-9
TGTGCCAGCAGCTTAGCAGCTAGCGGTACAGATACGCAGTATTTT	CASSLAASGTDTQYF	TRBD2	NA	TRBJ2-3	TRBV7-2
TGTGCCAGCTCACCCGGCAATAGTCACAACACCATATATTTT	CASSPGNSHNTIYF	NA	NA	TRBJ1-3	TRBV18
TGCGCCAGCAGTGAGTCAGCTAACTATGGCTACACCTTC	CASSESANYGYTF	NA	NA	TRBJ1-2	TRBV10-2
TGCGCCAGCAGCTTGGTGGACAGGTACTACGAGCAGTACTTC	CASSLVDRYYEQYF	TRBD1	NA	TRBJ2-7	TRBV5-1
TGTGCCAGCAGTTTGGGGGGCAGGTATGGCTACACCTTC	CASSLGGRYGYTF	NA	NA	TRBJ1-2	TRBV28
TGTGCCAGCTCACCTACTAGCGGAAACTACAATGAGCAGTTCTTC	CASSPTSGNYNEQFF	TRBD2	NA	TRBJ2-1	TRBV18
TGTGCCAGCAGTCGGGAGAGCTCCTACGAGCAGTACTTC	CASSRESSYEQYF	NA	NA	TRBJ2-7	TRBV9
TGTGCCAGCAGCTTGGTGACAGGAACTCATGGCTACACCTTC	CASSLVTGTHGYTF	NA	once	TRBJ1-2	TRBV5-4
TGTGCCAGCAGTCCCAAGGACAGGGTTATTGAAAAACTGTTTTTT	CASSPKDRVIEKLFF	TRBD1	once	TRBJ1-4	TRBV27
TGTGCCAGCAGTTTGGGGGGACAGGGATCTCCTGAAGCTTTCTTT	CASSLGGQGSPEAFF	TRBD1	NA	TRBJ1-1	TRBV28
TGTGCCAGCAGTGGGTCAGGGGACAGGAATCAGCCCCAGCATTTT	CASSGSGDRNQPQHF	TRBD1	NA	TRBJ1-5	TRBV6-1
TGTGCCAGCAGCTCGGGACAGAGCAACTATGGCTACACCTTC	CASSSGQSNYGYTF	TRBD1	NA	TRBJ1-2	TRBV11-2
TGTGCCAGCAAACTTGGACAGGGTAACTATGGCTACACCTTC	CASKLGQGNYGYTF	TRBD1	once	TRBJ1-2	TRBV9
TGCAGCGTCCGACAGGGGGGCACTGAAGCTTTCTTT	CSVRQGGTEAFF	TRBD1	once	TRBJ1-1	TRBV29-1
TGTGCCAGCAGCTTATTTGGGGACGGGACCTCCTACGAGCAGTACTTC	CASSLFGDGTSYEQYF	NA	NA	TRBJ2-7	TRBV13